In this sample, the clone carrying this TCR beta chain turned up many times. No antigen is known for it. The data originate from a study of CD8 T cells in ankylosing spondylitis. General study points: A TCR beta motif of eight highly homologous variants appeared characteristic of ankylosing spondylitis blood.

One entry per CDR3 protein results from TCRdb running MiXCR on the 5' RACE reads. The table lists about 800,000 distinct CDR3 sequences, approximately 12% of them singletons. The CDR3 runs 13 residues. V was trimmed by 0 bases and J by 2 bases, leaving 7 bases between them. Germline V gene data show CDR1 as SQVTM and CDR2 as ANQGSEA. The chain combines TRBV29-1 with TRBJ1-1; no clear D gene. Specimen: blood, either unsorted or a sorted T cell fraction (not recorded which). The sequence was obtained from a male donor with ankylosing spondylitis. CDR3 loop: CSVEDWPNTEAFF. The CDR3 nucleotides are TGCAGCGTTGAAGATTGGCCTAACACTGAAGCTTTCTTT.